Below are 10 T cell receptor beta chains sequenced from a single sample in a study of T cell repertoires in cytomegalovirus infection (dated by TCRdb to about 2019). TCRdb lists the instrument as Illumina HiSeq 1500. In TCRdb, the public reads were trimmed at Q25 with fastp and aligned with MiXCR, with productive beta chains retained. Each CDR3 protein gets just one entry, which takes the most common genes and DNA from the rows behind it. For this sample there are approximately 910,000 distinct CDR3 sequences; around 32% appear just once. In total, the top ten clones hold over 11% of the sample. These receptors' antigens are unknown. What this sample's treatment or condition label stands for: in vitro stimulation with specific CMV peptide epitopes to enrich CMV-specific T cells. The source was cultured CD8+ T cells from PBMCs, collected from culture after CMV antigen stimulation. The receptors derive from a human donor in good health (CMV status not recorded). Some clones in this sample may be carry-over from other donors' samples.

This rearrangement joins TRBV10-2 to TRBJ1-5, with D unclear. Germline assignment: CDR1 WSHSY and CDR2 SAAADI. CDR3 length: 14 amino acids. V was cut by 0 bases and J by 8 bases, with 11 bases left in between. CDR3: CASSESALMEPQHF. Here the CDR3 DNA reads TGCGCCAGCAGTGAGTCAGCATTAATGGAGCCCCAGCATTTT.

This clonotype was recorded a few times. V is TRBV27 and J is TRBJ1-3; D gene uncertain. Trimming cost V 4 bases and J 4 bases, with 8 bases left between them. The CDR3 loop spans 13 amino acids. Germline V gene sequence: CDR1 MNHEY, CDR2 SMNVEV (reference sequence). The chain's CDR3 is CASSYGSGNTIYF. The CDR3 DNA is TGTGCCAGCAGTTACGGCAGCGGAAACACCATATATTTT.

J is TRBJ1-1 and V is TRBV7-9; D perhaps matches TRBD1 (6 bases). Germline CDR1 is SEHNR and CDR2 is FQNEAQ (reference sequence). The CDR3 loop spans 15 amino acids. The germline V and J ends were trimmed by 5 bases and 4 bases, with 17 bases remaining between them. CDR3 sequence (DNA): TGTGCCAGCAGCCGTGGGCAGGGGCTCATCACTGAAGCTTTCTTT. Translating gives CASSRGQGLITEAFF.

This clonotype was seen only a few times. The chain is built from TRBV2 and TRBJ2-7, with TRBD2 matching over 7 bases. Germline V CDR1 and CDR2: SNHLY, FYNNEI. V lost 4 bases and J lost 2; bases outside the gene matches: 8. This CDR3 has 15 residues. This CDR3 reads CASSVGGDPPYEQYV. CDR3 sequence (DNA): TGTGCCAGCAGTGTGGGAGGGGACCCACCCTACGAGCAGTACGTC.

This chain connects TRBV12-5 to TRBJ2-5, with TRBD1 matching over 8 bases. Unmatched junction bases numbered 1, after V lost 5 bases and J lost 5 bases. Germline-derived CDR1 and CDR2 are LGHNT and FRNRAP. The CDR3 runs to 12 residues. CDR3 bases: TGTGCTAGTGGTCAGGGGGCCGAGACCCAGTACTTC. This encodes CASGQGAETQYF.

The gene calls are TRBV6-8 and TRBJ2-1; TRBD2 aligns across 9 bases. Germline CDR1 MNHGY, CDR2 SAAAGT. With V trimmed by 2 bases and J by 4 bases, 9 bases remained unmatched. This CDR3 is 17 amino acids long. Here the CDR3 reads CASSYEAGGPYYNEQFF. CDR3 DNA sequence: TGTGCCAGCAGTTACGAAGCGGGGGGACCCTATTACAATGAGCAGTTCTTC.

This clonotype was counted at least ten times. This sequence joins TRBV7-2 and TRBJ2-3; 9 bases line up with TRBD1. The V segment lost 8 bases and the J segment 0 bases; nucleotides outside the gene matches: 15. There are 18 residues in the CDR3. The germline CDR1 and CDR2 sequences are SGHTA and FQGNSA. CDR3 in amino acids: CASEGIAGTGTSTDTQYF. Written as DNA, the CDR3 is TGTGCCAGCGAGGGTATAGCCGGGACAGGGACCAGCACAGATACGCAGTATTTT. Based on the CDR3 plus reference TRBV7-2 and TRBJ2-3, the full variable domain is GAGVSQSPSNKVTEKGKDVELRCDPISGHTALYWYRQSLGQGLEFLIYFQGNSAPDKSGLPSDRFSAERTGGSVSTLTIQRTQQEDSAVYLCASEGIAGTGTSTDTQYFGPGTRLTVL.

The chain joins TRBV6-1 to TRBJ1-5, with TRBD1 matching 9 bases. The CDR3 consists of 17 residues. Germline V gene lookup returns CDR1 MNHNS and CDR2 SASEGT. Unmatched junction bases numbered 9, after V lost 6 bases and J lost 0 bases. The CDR3 DNA reads as TGTGCCAGCAGGCTGACAGGGGGAGTAGATAGCAATCAGCCCCAGCATTTT. Its translation is CASRLTGGVDSNQPQHF.

This chain uses TRBV20-1 with TRBJ2-1; D may be TRBD1 (7 bases). Germline loops: CDR1 DFQATT, CDR2 SNEGSKA (reference sequence). Between the trimmed V and J ends, which lost 5 bases and 7 bases, there was a span of 9 bases. CDR3 length: 11 amino acids. The CDR3 region is CSAPGGNEQFF. The DNA of the CDR3 is TGCAGTGCTCCAGGGGGGAATGAGCAGTTCTTC.

CDR3 sequence reads: CASSLNQRGGPGVGIQYF. The CDR3 bases are TGTGCCAGCAGTCTAAACCAAAGAGGGGGCCCTGGGGTGGGCATTCAGTACTTC. This chain uses TRBV28 with TRBJ2-4, with TRBD1 matching over 7 bases. Germline V gene sequence: CDR1 MDHEN, CDR2 SYDVKM. The CDR3 consists of 18 residues. Germline trimming cut 5 bases from V and 9 bases from J; bases unmatched to any gene: 22.